The 14 T cell receptor beta chains given below trace back to one sample, sequenced in a study of blood T cell repertoires in COVID-19. Generated by immunoSEQ multiplex PCR, the TCRdb table keeps only in-frame clones and is missing some. The sample includes about 35,000 clones, about 82% seen only once; the top ten take less than 12%. Sample: peripheral blood. These TCRs come from a man aged 55-75 years in a cohort sampled during active COVID-19.

The chain carries TRBV19 and TRBJ1-2, with 10 positions matching TRBD1. Per germline, CDR1 LNHDA and CDR2 SQIVND (reference sequence). Unmatched junction bases numbered 6, after V lost 6 bases and J lost 8 bases. The length of the CDR3 is 13 residues. This chain's CDR3 is CASRTGGSLGYTF. In nucleotides, the CDR3 is TGTGCCAGTAGGACAGGGGGCTCGTTGGGCTACACCTTC.

The chain has TRBV19 and TRBJ2-5, with 9 bases identical to TRBD1. J lost 1 base, V lost 6 bases, and 9 bases had no gene match. The CDR3 length is 16 residues. The germline CDR1 and CDR2 sequences are LNHDA and SQIVND (reference sequence). The CDR3 spells CASRPRQGGTQETQYF. CDR3 nucleotides: TGTGCCAGTAGGCCCCGACAGGGGGGGACCCAAGAGACCCAGTACTTC.

Concerning this clone itself: A junction boundary mismatches the germline segment, possibly from a read error. The CDR3 loop reads CASSLGGGFKHF. DNA of the CDR3: TGTGCCAGCAGTTTAGGGGGGGGCTTCAAGCATTTT. The chain couples TRBV12-3 or TRBV12-4 to TRBJ2-3, with D possibly TRBD2 on 7 matching bases. The CDR3 extends over 12 amino acids.

This clone was counted between two and nine times. The chain has TRBV24-1 and TRBJ2-1; 9 nucleotides line up with TRBD2. Per germline, CDR1 KGHDR and CDR2 SFDVKD. The CDR3 sequence is 16 residues long. The trim removed 3 bases at V and 7 bases at J, leaving 9 bases unmatched. The CDR3 DNA is TGTGCCACCAGTGATCCCGGAGGGGCGGGGGGGAATGAGCAGTTCTTC. Amino acid sequence: CATSDPGGAGGNEQFF.

The gene calls are TRBV5-4 and TRBJ2-1; no clear D. CDR3 size: 14 residues. Trimming cost V 4 bases and J 6 bases, with 14 bases left between them. From germline, CDR1 is SGHNT and CDR2 YYREEE (reference sequence). CDR3 amino acids: CASSTPVELNEQFF. CDR3 in DNA: TGTGCCAGCAGCACCCCTGTAGAGCTCAATGAGCAGTTCTTC. Drawing the rest from reference TRBV5-4 and TRBJ2-1, the complete variable domain is ETGVTQSPTHLIKTRGQQVTLRCSSQSGHNTVSWYQQALGQGPQFIFQYYREEENGRGNFPPRFSGLQFPNYSSELNVNALELDDSALYLCASSTPVELNEQFFGPGTRLTVL.

Sample share makes this clone medium-sized. J is TRBJ1-2 and V is TRBV20-1; D gene ambiguous. Germline V gene data show CDR1 as DFQATT and CDR2 as SNEGSKA (reference sequence). The CDR3 covers 10 residues. Trimming pared 3 bases from V and 8 bases from J, leaving 7 bases between. The CDR3 region has the DNA TGCAGTGCTAGTTTATTGGGCTACACCTTC. Translated: CSASLLGYTF.

The chain carries TRBV21-1 and TRBJ2-2; the table's D call TRBD1 went unverified against the DNA. TRBV21-1 is listed as a pseudogene. The CDR3 extends over 12 amino acids. In DNA, the CDR3 is TGTGCCAGCAGCAAGGCCACCGGGGAGCTGTTTTTT. Its protein product is CASSKATGELFF.

V is TRBV20-1 and J is TRBJ2-3; D possibly corresponds to TRBD2 (5 bases). Trimming pared 3 bases from V and 2 bases from J, leaving 18 bases between. Germline CDR1 and CDR2: DFQATT and SNEGSKA (reference sequence). This CDR3 spans 16 amino acids. The CDR3 reads CSASPRGRRFTDTQYF. For the CDR3, the DNA is TGCAGTGCTAGTCCTCGCGGTCGGAGGTTCACAGATACGCAGTATTTT.

CDR3: CASSPPSSGPYEQYF. The CDR3 DNA is TGTGCCAGCTCACCACCCTCTAGCGGACCCTACGAGCAGTACTTC. The chain has TRBV18 and TRBJ2-7, with 7 positions matching TRBD2. CDR3 size: 15 residues. The V and J ends lost 0 bases and 2 bases, in that order; junction bases with no gene match: 4. Germline-derived CDR1 and CDR2 are KGHSH and LQKENI.

This chain links TRBV4-1 with TRBJ2-1, with 10 bases aligning to TRBD2. CDR1 and CDR2 (germline): MGHRA, YSYEKL. Trimming took 0 bases from V and 10 from J; bases not matched to a gene: 12. This CDR3 is 17 amino acids long. This chain's CDR3 is CASSQDFQRGGLREQFF. The CDR3 nucleotides read TGCGCCAGCAGCCAAGACTTCCAGCGGGGGGGCTTGCGGGAGCAGTTCTTC.

This chain connects TRBV7-6 to TRBJ2-5; 8 nucleotides align to TRBD2. V shed 1 base and J 5 bases; nucleotides not matched to a gene: 6. The CDR3 extends over 15 amino acids. CDR1 is SGHVS and CDR2 is FNYEAQ in the germline V gene. This chain's CDR3 is CASSLEAGGFETQYF. In DNA form, the CDR3 reads TGTGCCAGCAGCTTAGAGGCGGGAGGCTTTGAGACCCAGTACTTC.

Only one count was recorded for this clone. The J gene is TRBJ1-2, the V gene TRBV28, with 7 bases matching TRBD1. The CDR3 covers 15 residues. The V gene end was trimmed by 5 bases and the J gene end by 6 bases; junction bases not matched to a gene: 12. Per germline, CDR1 MDHEN and CDR2 SYDVKM. The CDR3 loop is CASSHLGQLVNGYTF. The CDR3 DNA reads TGTGCCAGCAGTCATTTGGGACAGCTCGTCAATGGCTACACCTTC.

The genes are TRBV3-1 (or the pseudogene TRBV3-2) and TRBJ2-2; 9 nucleotides agree with TRBD1. In germline, CDR1 is LGHDT, CDR2 YNNKEL (reference sequence). The CDR3 runs 15 residues. V was clipped by 4 bases and J by 5 bases; unmatched bases: 5. The chain's CDR3 is CASSPGQGTTGELFF. DNA of the CDR3: TGTGCCAGCAGCCCCGGACAGGGGACTACCGGGGAGCTGTTTTTT.

A few counts support this clone. This rearrangement joins TRBV7-9 to TRBJ1-2; a weak D match, TRBD1 (6 bases). V lost 1 base and J 14 bases, leaving 17 bases between the germline ends. The germline gives CDR1 SEHNR, CDR2 FQNEAQ (reference sequence). The length of the CDR3 is 13 residues. The CDR3 DNA sequence: TGTGCCAGCAGCTTAGACAGGGCTGGGGCTCGGACCTTC. This sequence encodes CASSLDRAGARTF.